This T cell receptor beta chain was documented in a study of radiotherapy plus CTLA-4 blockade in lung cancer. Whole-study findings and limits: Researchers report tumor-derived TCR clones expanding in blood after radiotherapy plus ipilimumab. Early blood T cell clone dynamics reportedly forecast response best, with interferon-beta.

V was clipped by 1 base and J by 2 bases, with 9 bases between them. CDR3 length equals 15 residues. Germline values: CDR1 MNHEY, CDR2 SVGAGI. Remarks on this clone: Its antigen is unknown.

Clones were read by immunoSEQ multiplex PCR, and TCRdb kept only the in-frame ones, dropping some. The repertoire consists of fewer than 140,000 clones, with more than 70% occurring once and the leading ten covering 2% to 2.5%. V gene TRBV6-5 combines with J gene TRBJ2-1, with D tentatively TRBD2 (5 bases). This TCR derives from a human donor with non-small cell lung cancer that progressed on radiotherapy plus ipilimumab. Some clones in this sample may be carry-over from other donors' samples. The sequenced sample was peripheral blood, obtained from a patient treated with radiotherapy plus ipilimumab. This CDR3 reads CASSYWLAPYNEQFF. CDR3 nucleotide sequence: TGTGCCAGCAGTTACTGGTTAGCGCCCTACAATGAGCAGTTCTTC.